These T cell receptor beta chains were read from a single sample in a study of cytomegalovirus exposure and HLA in healthy donors. Data came from immunoSEQ multiplex PCR; TCRdb stores just in-frame clones and leaves some out. The top ten clones hold under 5% of a sample with roughly 170,000 clones, approximately 85% of them seen once. The material sequenced was PBMCs. Every receptor here comes from a girl between 10 and 17 years old in good health and CMV-seropositive. Both conserved end residues are part of each CDR3. A D gene is named only where the DNA matches it firmly. Size is omitted from some rows. Given values are once, few, many or a class for expanded clones.

V gene	J gene	clone size	D gene	CDR3 protein	CDR3 DNA
TRBV27	TRBJ1-5	NA	NA	CASSLGGTPWNQPQHF	TGTGCCAGCAGTTTAGGGGGGACTCCTTGGAATCAGCCCCAGCATTTT
TRBV27	TRBJ2-2	NA	TRBD1	CASRGQEGTGELFF	TGTGCCAGCAGGGGACAGGAGGGGACCGGGGAGCTGTTTTTT
TRBV5-6	TRBJ1-1	NA	TRBD1	CASSPGQGMRWTEAFF	TGTGCCAGCAGCCCGGGACAGGGGATGAGATGGACTGAAGCTTTCTTT
TRBV9	TRBJ2-5	NA	TRBD2	CASSVAAGGLETQYF	TGTGCCAGCAGCGTAGCGGCGGGGGGCCTGGAGACCCAGTACTTC
TRBV15	TRBJ1-2	NA	TRBD1	CATSRPELQGGGYGYTF	TGTGCCACCAGCAGACCGGAACTACAGGGGGGAGGCTATGGCTACACCTTC
TRBV19	TRBJ2-1	NA	NA	CASSMPGLAISAWSYNEQFF	TGTGCCAGTAGTATGCCGGGGCTAGCGATCTCCGCGTGGTCCTACAATGAGCAGTTCTTC
TRBV18	TRBJ1-5	NA	TRBD1	CASSPRRDSLSNQPQHF	TGTGCCAGCTCACCGCGAAGGGACAGCCTAAGCAATCAGCCCCAGCATTTT
TRBV5-4	TRBJ2-1	NA	NA	CASRNRDWGSRNEQFF	TGTGCCAGCAGAAATAGGGACTGGGGCTCGAGGAATGAGCAGTTCTTC
TRBV9	TRBJ2-1	NA	TRBD2	CASSVAGGRNEQFF	TGTGCCAGCAGCGTAGCGGGGGGGCGGAATGAGCAGTTCTTC
TRBV5-4	TRBJ2-7	NA	TRBD1	CASSFQAGGHEQYF	TGTGCCAGCAGCTTCCAGGCAGGGGGCCACGAGCAGTACTTC
TRBV15	TRBJ2-7	NA	NA	CATSREGAIDEQYF	TGTGCCACCAGCAGGGAGGGAGCGATTGACGAGCAGTACTTC
TRBV6-1	TRBJ2-3	NA	TRBD2	CASSETSGGTDTQYF	TGTGCCAGCAGTGAGACTAGCGGTGGTACAGATACGCAGTATTTT
TRBV27	TRBJ2-7	NA	NA	CASSFSRGPYEQYF	TGTGCCAGCAGTTTTTCTCGGGGTCCCTACGAGCAGTACTTC
TRBV5-4	TRBJ2-1	NA	NA	CASSSGVGGQGNEQFF	TGTGCCAGCAGCTCTGGCGTCGGGGGTCAGGGAAATGAGCAGTTCTTC
TRBV7-9	TRBJ2-1	once	TRBD2	CASSLLAALYNEQFF	TGTGCCAGCAGCCTACTAGCGGCACTTTACAATGAGCAGTTCTTC
TRBV28	TRBJ2-7	NA	NA	CASSPPDWYEQYF	TGTGCCAGCAGCCCTCCGGACTGGTACGAGCAGTACTTC
TRBV5-1	TRBJ2-7	NA	TRBD1	CASSPGDRSAYEQYF	TGCGCCAGCAGCCCGGGGGACAGGTCAGCCTACGAGCAGTACTTC
TRBV7-9	TRBJ2-1	NA	NA	CASSPASWGDEQFF	TGTGCCAGCAGCCCGGCGAGTTGGGGCGATGAGCAGTTCTTC
TRBV2	TRBJ1-2	NA	NA	CASSEGQSAYGYTF	TGTGCCAGCAGTGAAGGACAGTCGGCCTATGGCTACACCTTC
TRBV4-1	TRBJ2-1	NA	TRBD1	CASSPTTGSDDNEQFF	TGCGCCAGCAGCCCGACGACAGGGTCCGATGACAATGAGCAGTTCTTC
TRBV5-1	TRBJ1-6	NA	NA	CASSLVAGANSPLHF	TGCGCCAGCAGCTTGGTGGCAGGGGCTAATTCACCCCTCCACTTT
TRBV5-6	TRBJ1-3	once	NA	CASSAGGGAGNTIYF	TGTGCCAGCAGCGCCGGAGGCGGGGCTGGAAACACCATATATTTT
TRBV6-5	TRBJ1-1	NA	NA	CASSRIQGGNTEAFF	TGTGCCAGCAGTCGTATTCAGGGCGGGAACACTGAAGCTTTCTTT
TRBV19	TRBJ1-5	NA	NA	CASSIRGKPQHF	TGTGCCAGTAGTATCCGAGGTAAGCCCCAGCATTTT
TRBV27	TRBJ1-5	NA	TRBD1	CASMRGDRGSNQPQHF	TGTGCCAGCATGAGAGGGGACAGGGGAAGTAATCAGCCCCAGCATTTT
TRBV27	TRBJ2-1	NA	NA	CASSLGGPAYNEQFF	TGTGCCAGCAGTTTAGGGGGCCCCGCTTACAATGAGCAGTTCTTC
TRBV5-1	TRBJ1-3	once	NA	CASSLRSGSSGNTIYF	TGCGCCAGCAGCCTCCGGTCGGGAAGCTCTGGAAACACCATATATTTT
TRBV7-7	TRBJ1-1	NA	NA	CASSLGVQGGTEAFF	TGTGCTAGCAGCTTAGGGGTTCAGGGTGGCACTGAAGCTTTCTTT
TRBV6-6	TRBJ1-1	few	TRBD1	CASRGQVRAFF	TGTGCCAGCAGGGGACAGGTTAGGGCTTTCTTT
TRBV9	TRBJ1-1	NA	NA	CASSAEGAWTEAFF	TGTGCCAGCAGCGCGGAAGGGGCGTGGACTGAAGCTTTCTTT
TRBV9	TRBJ2-3	NA	NA	CASSVGAGLDTQYF	TGTGCCAGCAGCGTAGGGGCAGGGTTGGATACGCAGTATTTT
TRBV15	TRBJ2-1	once	TRBD1	CATSVDRASYNEQFF	TGTGCCACCAGCGTTGACAGGGCATCCTACAATGAGCAGTTCTTC
TRBV5-4	TRBJ2-3	few	NA	CASSSAGLLTDTQYF	TGTGCCAGCAGCTCCGCGGGACTTCTCACAGATACGCAGTATTTT
TRBV11-3	TRBJ2-1	NA	TRBD2	CASSLSRGGLNEQFF	TGTGCCAGCAGCTTATCCCGGGGGGGCCTCAATGAGCAGTTCTTC
TRBV2	TRBJ1-1	NA	TRBD1	CASGQAVNTEAFF	TGTGCCAGCGGACAGGCGGTGAACACTGAAGCTTTCTTT
TRBV2	TRBJ2-7	NA	NA	CASSPQWWRDPVYEQYF	TGTGCCAGCAGTCCCCAGTGGTGGAGGGATCCTGTATACGAGCAGTACTTC
TRBV4-2	TRBJ1-1	few	NA	CASSQGGGETEAFF	TGTGCCAGCAGCCAAGGAGGTGGTGAGACTGAAGCTTTCTTT
TRBV18	TRBJ2-7	NA	NA	CASSPTGGGGYEQYF	TGTGCCAGCTCACCTACCGGGGGCGGGGGATACGAGCAGTACTTC
TRBV10-3	TRBJ1-1	NA	NA	CAISVSSENTEAFF	TGTGCCATCAGTGTTAGCAGTGAGAACACTGAAGCTTTCTTT
TRBV5-1	TRBJ2-3	NA	TRBD2	CASSLSQGPLAGRTDTQYF	TGCGCCAGCAGCTTGTCCCAGGGGCCGCTAGCGGGGCGCACAGATACGCAGTATTTT